The present T cell receptor beta chain was sequenced within a study of low-dose radiotherapy and immunotherapy resistance in tumors. Study background: On an every-two-weeks schedule, patients received intravenous nivolumab 240 mg, along with ipilimumab 1 mg/kg every six weeks.

Alpha- and beta-chain coverage of first-strand cDNA came from TRAV- and TRBV-specific primers. With a V-primer adapter and a constant-region primer, TCRs were amplified for 20 PCR cycles. Via MiXCR, TCRdb re-called the reads, giving one row per CDR3 protein. Of 60,000 to 75,000 distinct CDR3 sequences in the sample, about 25% were seen once. The J segment lost 7 bases and the V segment lost 4 bases, leaving 6 bases of the junction unmatched. This CDR3 is 15 amino acids long. The germline V gene encodes CDR1 MGHDK and CDR2 SYGVNS. As for time point: before trial treatment. This sequence joins TRBV25-1 and TRBJ1-6; 8 bases are a match to TRBD1. Sequencing was performed on PBMCs, taken before treatment. The clonotype was recovered from a male donor with rectosigmoid adenocarcinoma. The CDR3 region has the DNA TGTGCCAGCAGTGCCGGACAGGGATGGAATTCACCCCTCCACTTT. Amino acids: CASSAGQGWNSPLHF.